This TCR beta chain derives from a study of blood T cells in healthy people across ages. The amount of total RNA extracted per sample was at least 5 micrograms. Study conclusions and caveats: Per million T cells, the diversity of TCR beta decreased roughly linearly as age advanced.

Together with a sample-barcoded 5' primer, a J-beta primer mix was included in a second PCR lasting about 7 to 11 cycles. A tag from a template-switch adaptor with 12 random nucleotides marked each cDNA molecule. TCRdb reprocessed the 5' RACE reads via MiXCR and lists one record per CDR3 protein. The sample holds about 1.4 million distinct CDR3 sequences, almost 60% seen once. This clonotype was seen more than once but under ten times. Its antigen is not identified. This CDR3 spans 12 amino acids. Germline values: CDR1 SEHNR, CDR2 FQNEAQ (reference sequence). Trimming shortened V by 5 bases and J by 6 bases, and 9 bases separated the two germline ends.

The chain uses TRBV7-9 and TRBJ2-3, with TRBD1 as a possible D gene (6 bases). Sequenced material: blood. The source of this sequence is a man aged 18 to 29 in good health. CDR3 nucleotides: TGTGCCAGCAGCATAGGACAGGATACGCAGTATTTT. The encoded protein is CASSIGQDTQYF. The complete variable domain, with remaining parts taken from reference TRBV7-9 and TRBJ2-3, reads DTGVSQNPRHKITKRGQNVTFRCDPISEHNRLYWYRQTLGQGPEFLTYFQNEAQLEKSRLLSDRFSAERPKGSFSTLEIQRTEQGDSAMYLCASSIGQDTQYFGPGTRLTVL.